These 5 T cell receptor beta chains originate from one sample sequenced in a study of CD4 T cells in relation to SARS-CoV-2 and coronaviruses. Repertoires were generated with immunoSEQ multiplex PCR, while TCRdb's copy carries only in-frame clones and drops some. The repertoire consists of 20,000 to 30,000 clones, with over 65% occurring once and the leading ten covering approximately 29%. For these TCRs, the target antigens are not known. Before the COVID-19 pandemic, during about 2011-2019, CD4+ T cells were taken from unexposed donors. Isolation of CD4+ T cells took place after around eleven days in culture. Sequences were obtained from CD4+ T cells from PBMCs, cultured in vitro. These receptors all stem from a human donor in good health.

The rearrangement uses TRBV7-3 and TRBJ2-1, with D unresolved. Germline V lookup: CDR1 SGHTA, CDR2 FQGTGA. The CDR3 is made up of 14 amino acids. V lost 4 bases and J lost 9, with 16 bases in between. CDR3 nucleotides: TGTGCCAGCAGCTCGTCAATCTATGGTGCTGAGCAGTTCTTC. Protein product: CASSSSIYGAEQFF.

The V gene is TRBV2, the J gene TRBJ2-3; TRBD1 matches at 9 bases. CDR1 is SNHLY and CDR2 is FYNNEI in the germline V gene. This CDR3 has 14 amino acids. Losses at the gene ends were 6 bases for V and 4 bases for J; bases not matched to a gene: 5. CDR3 residues: CASRGQGNADTQYF. The DNA for the CDR3 is TGTGCCAGCAGGGGACAGGGAAACGCAGATACGCAGTATTTT.

The chain combines TRBV3-1 (or the pseudogene TRBV3-2) with TRBJ1-1; D is unresolved. Trimming removed 3 bases at V and 0 bases at J, with 8 bases between. Germline CDR1 and CDR2: LGHDT and YNNKEL (reference sequence). The CDR3 spans 14 residues. The CDR3 bases are TGTGCCAGCAGCCATGGCAATATGAACACTGAAGCTTTCTTT. Its translation: CASSHGNMNTEAFF.

V and J are TRBV5-1 and TRBJ2-5, with 9 bases that match TRBD2. Germline V gives CDR1 SGHRS, CDR2 YFSETQ. J lost 4 bases, V lost 2 bases, and 6 bases had no gene match. CDR3 length: 15 residues. The CDR3 sequence is CASSFSSGMVETQYF. The CDR3 DNA follows: TGCGCCAGCAGCTTTTCTAGCGGGATGGTAGAGACCCAGTACTTC.

The chain joins TRBV3-1 (or the pseudogene TRBV3-2) to TRBJ1-2; D is perhaps TRBD1 (5 bases). There are 15 residues in the CDR3. Germline CDR1 is LGHDT and CDR2 is YNNKEL (reference sequence). V was clipped by 1 base and J by 7 bases, with 16 bases between them. Here the CDR3 DNA reads TGTGCCAGCAGCCAAGGGGCCGGGACCCAAGGTGGCTACACCTTC. Protein sequence: CASSQGAGTQGGYTF.